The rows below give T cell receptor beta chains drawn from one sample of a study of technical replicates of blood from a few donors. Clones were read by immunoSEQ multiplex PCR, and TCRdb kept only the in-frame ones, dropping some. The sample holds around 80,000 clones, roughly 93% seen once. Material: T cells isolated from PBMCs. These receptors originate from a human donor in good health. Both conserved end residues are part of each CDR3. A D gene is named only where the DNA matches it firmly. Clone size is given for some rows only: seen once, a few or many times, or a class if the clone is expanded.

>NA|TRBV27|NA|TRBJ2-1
CASSLGRGIYNEQFF
TGTGCCAGCAGTTTGGGCAGGGGCATCTACAATGAGCAGTTCTTC
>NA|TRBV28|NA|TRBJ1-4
CASSLMGTATNEKLFF
TGTGCCAGCAGTTTAATGGGGACTGCAACTAATGAAAAACTGTTTTTT
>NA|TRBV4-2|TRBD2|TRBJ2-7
CASSQASGSREQYF
TGTGCCAGCAGCCAGGCTAGCGGGAGCCGTGAGCAGTACTTC
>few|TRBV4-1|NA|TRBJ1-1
CASSQSSVENTEAFF
TGCGCCAGCAGCCAATCTAGTGTAGAGAACACTGAAGCTTTCTTT
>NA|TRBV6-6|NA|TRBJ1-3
CASTLTGLSGNTIYF
TGTGCCAGCACCCTAACGGGTCTTTCTGGAAACACCATATATTTT
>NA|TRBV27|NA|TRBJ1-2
CASSFSRGNYGYTF
TGTGCCAGCAGTTTTTCCCGGGGGAACTATGGCTACACCTTC
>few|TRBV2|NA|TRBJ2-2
CASTTDTGELFF
TGTGCCAGCACCACGGACACCGGGGAGCTGTTTTTT
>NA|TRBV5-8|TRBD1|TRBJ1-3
CASSYRGLRGNTIYF
TGTGCCAGCAGCTACAGGGGGCTTAGGGGAAACACCATATATTTT
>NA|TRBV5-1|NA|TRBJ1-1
CASSYRVVDTEAFF
TGCGCCAGCAGCTACAGGGTAGTTGACACTGAAGCTTTCTTT
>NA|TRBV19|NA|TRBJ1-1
CASSIPGNTEAFF
TGTGCCAGTAGTATTCCGGGGAACACTGAAGCTTTCTTT
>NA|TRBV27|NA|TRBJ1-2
CASSIRHSTYGYTF
TGTGCCAGCAGTATAAGACACTCCACCTATGGCTACACCTTC
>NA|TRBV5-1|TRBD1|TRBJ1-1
CASSLFGTGEEAFF
TGCGCCAGCAGCTTATTTGGGACAGGGGAGGAAGCTTTCTTT
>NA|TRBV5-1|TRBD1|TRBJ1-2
CASSFDRGRGYTF
TGCGCCAGCAGCTTTGACAGGGGACGTGGCTACACCTTC
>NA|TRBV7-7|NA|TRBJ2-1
CASSSGTPPYNEQFF
TGTGCCAGCAGCTCCGGGACTCCCCCTTACAATGAGCAGTTCTTC
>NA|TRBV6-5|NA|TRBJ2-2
CATAGLAGELFF
TGTGCCACCGCGGGCCTCGCCGGGGAGCTGTTTTTT
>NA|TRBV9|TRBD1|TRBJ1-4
CASSPGDRYNEKLFF
TGTGCCAGCAGCCCCGGGGACAGATATAATGAAAAACTGTTTTTT
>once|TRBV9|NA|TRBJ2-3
CASTRADTQYF
TGTGCCAGCACTCGGGCAGATACGCAGTATTTT
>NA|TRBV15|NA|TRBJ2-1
CATSGGTRPLYNEQFF
TGTGCCACCAGCGGGGGCACTAGACCTCTTTACAATGAGCAGTTCTTC
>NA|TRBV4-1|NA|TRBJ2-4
CASSQGQGGKNIQYF
TGCGCCAGCAGCCAAGGGCAGGGGGGCAAAAACATTCAGTACTTC
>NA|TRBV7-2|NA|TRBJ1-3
CASSLVSLSLSNTIYF
TGTGCCAGCAGCCTAGTGTCCTTATCTCTGTCAAACACCATATATTTT
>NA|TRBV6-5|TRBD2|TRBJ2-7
CASSPGLAGDEQYF
TGTGCCAGCAGTCCAGGACTAGCGGGAGACGAGCAGTACTTC
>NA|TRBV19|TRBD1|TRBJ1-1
CASGSGGNTEAFF
TGTGCCAGTGGTTCAGGGGGCAACACTGAAGCTTTCTTT
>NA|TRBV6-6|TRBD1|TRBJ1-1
CASSYLETGGQTEAFF
TGTGCCAGCAGTTACCTTGAGACAGGGGGTCAGACTGAAGCTTTCTTT
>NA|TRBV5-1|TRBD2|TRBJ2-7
CASSLVGGYEQYF
TGCGCCAGCAGCTTGGTGGGGGGGTACGAGCAGTACTTC
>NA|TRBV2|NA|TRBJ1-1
CASIFTEEAFF
TGTGCCAGCATTTTCACTGAGGAAGCTTTCTTT
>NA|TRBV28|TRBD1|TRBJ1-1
CASKTGGAYTEAFF
TGTGCCAGCAAGACAGGGGGCGCATACACTGAAGCTTTCTTT
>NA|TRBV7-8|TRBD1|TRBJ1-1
CASSGGTGSVRTEAFF
TGTGCCAGCAGCGGGGGGACAGGGTCAGTTCGCACTGAAGCTTTCTTT
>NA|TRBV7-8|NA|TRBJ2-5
CASSFEGHLQETQYF
TGTGCCAGCAGCTTTGAGGGACACTTACAAGAGACCCAGTACTTC
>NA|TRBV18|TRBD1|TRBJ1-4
CASSQTGVGEKLFF
TGTGCCAGCTCTCAGACAGGGGTTGGTGAAAAACTGTTTTTT
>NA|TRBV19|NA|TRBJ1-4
CASSRARGEKLFF
TGTGCCAGTAGTAGGGCTAGGGGGGAAAAACTGTTTTTT
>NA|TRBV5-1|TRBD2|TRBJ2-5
CASSQLAGVEETQYF
TGCGCCAGCAGTCAACTAGCGGGAGTGGAAGAGACCCAGTACTTC
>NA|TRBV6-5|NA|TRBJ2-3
CASSYSRSTDTQYF
TGTGCCAGCAGTTACTCGCGGTCCACAGATACGCAGTATTTT
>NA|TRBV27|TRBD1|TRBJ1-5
CASRARGGNQPQHF
TGTGCCAGCAGGGCCAGGGGGGGCAATCAGCCCCAGCATTTT
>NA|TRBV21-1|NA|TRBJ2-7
CASRSGFSLPYEQYF
TGTGCCAGCAGGAGCGGTTTTTCCCTCCCCTACGAGCAGTACTTC
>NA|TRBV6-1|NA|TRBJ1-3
CASSETPGNTIYF
TGTGCCAGCAGTGAGACACCTGGAAACACCATATATTTT
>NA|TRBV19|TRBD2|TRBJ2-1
CATRLAPNEQFF
TGTGCCACCCGACTAGCCCCAAATGAGCAGTTCTTC
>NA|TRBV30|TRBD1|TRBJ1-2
CAGQTGRGYTF
TGTGCCGGGCAGACAGGGAGAGGCTACACCTTC
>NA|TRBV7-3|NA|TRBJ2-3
CASSLISTDTQYF
TGTGCCAGCAGCTTAATTAGCACGGATACGCAGTATTTT
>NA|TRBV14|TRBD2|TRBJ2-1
CASSLGAGGFYEQFF
TGTGCCAGCAGCCTTGGAGCGGGAGGGTTCTATGAGCAGTTCTTC
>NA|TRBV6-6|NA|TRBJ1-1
CASRLIGDTEAFF
TGTGCCAGCAGACTTATTGGAGACACTGAAGCTTTCTTT
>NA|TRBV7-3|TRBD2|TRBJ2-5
CASSLAGGPETQYF
TGTGCCAGCAGCCTAGCGGGAGGGCCGGAGACCCAGTACTTC
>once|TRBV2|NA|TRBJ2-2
CASRHGSGTGELFF
TGTGCCAGCAGGCACGGGTCGGGGACCGGGGAGCTGTTTTTT
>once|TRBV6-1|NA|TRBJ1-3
CASSELGVSGNTIYF
TGTGCCAGCAGTGAATTAGGGGTTAGTGGAAACACCATATATTTT
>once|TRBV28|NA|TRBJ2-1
CASIEQFF
TGTGCCAGTATAGAGCAGTTCTTC
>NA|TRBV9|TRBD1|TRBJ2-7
CASSVEPGQGTYEQYF
TGTGCCAGCAGCGTTGAACCGGGACAGGGAACCTACGAGCAGTACTTC
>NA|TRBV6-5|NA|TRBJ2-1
CASSYSTGEVNNEQFF
TGTGCCAGCAGTTACTCCACAGGGGAGGTCAACAATGAGCAGTTCTTC
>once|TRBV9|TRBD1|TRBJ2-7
CASSATGLTYEQYF
TGTGCCAGCAGCGCGACAGGGTTAACCTACGAGCAGTACTTC
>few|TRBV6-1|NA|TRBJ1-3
CASSEGHYSGNTIYF
TGTGCCAGCAGTGAAGGACATTACTCTGGAAACACCATATATTTT
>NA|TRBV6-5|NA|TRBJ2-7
CASSYSTPISYEQYF
TGTGCCAGCAGTTACTCGACACCCATCTCCTACGAGCAGTACTTC
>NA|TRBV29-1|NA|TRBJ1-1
CSGGEGWDAFF
TGCAGCGGGGGAGAGGGTTGGGATGCTTTCTTT
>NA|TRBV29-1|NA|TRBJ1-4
CSYNEKLFF
TGCAGCTATAATGAAAAACTGTTTTTT
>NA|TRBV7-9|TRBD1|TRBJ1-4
CASSSTGANEKLFF
TGTGCCAGCAGCTCGACAGGGGCTAATGAAAAACTGTTTTTT